This is a list of T cell receptor beta chains from one sample in a study of T-cell memory formation after mild COVID-19. TCRdb re-derived calls from the 5' RACE reads in MiXCR, one entry per CDR3 protein. The table includes tens of thousands of distinct CDR3 sequences, under 25% detected once. What was sequenced was PBMCs or a T cell subset sorted from them (not recorded which). These receptors were collected from an adult who had mild COVID-19 (a few samples of this study predate the infection). Cell type and time point are not known. Both conserved end residues are part of each CDR3. Each record gives: V gene, clone size, D gene, J gene, CDR3 protein, CDR3 DNA. A D gene is named only where the DNA matches it firmly. Size is stated for part of the rows, as once, few or many counts, or as a class when the clone is expanded.

TRBV11-2	-	-	TRBJ2-6	CASSLIAQGYGANVLTF	TGTGCCAGCAGCTTAATCGCCCAGGGCTATGGGGCCAACGTCCTGACTTTC
TRBV7-6	many	-	TRBJ2-2	CASSLSGQTAGELFF	TGTGCCAGCAGCTTATCCGGCCAGACGGCCGGGGAGCTGTTTTTT
TRBV6-4	-	-	TRBJ2-1	CASSDSVGEGRNEQFF	TGTGCCAGCAGTGACTCAGTGGGAGAAGGGCGGAATGAGCAGTTCTTC
TRBV4-2	-	TRBD1	TRBJ1-1	CASSQATGAGSYTEAFF	TGTGCCAGCAGCCAGGCCACAGGGGCCGGATCGTACACTGAAGCTTTCTTT
TRBV2	many	-	TRBJ1-4	CASSDPGATNEKLFF	TGTGCCAGCAGTGATCCCGGGGCAACTAATGAAAAACTGTTTTTT
TRBV19	many	TRBD1	TRBJ1-1	CASSNPGQMNTEAFF	TGTGCCAGTAGTAACCCGGGACAGATGAACACTGAAGCTTTCTTT
TRBV7-9	-	-	TRBJ2-1	CASSLTVSPKGEQFF	TGTGCCAGCAGCTTAACGGTTAGCCCCAAGGGTGAGCAGTTCTTC
TRBV19	many	TRBD2	TRBJ2-3	CASSPGAGGTDTQYF	TGTGCCAGTAGCCCCGGGGCGGGAGGGACAGATACGCAGTATTTT
TRBV7-9	many	-	TRBJ2-7	CASSFGGTNSYEQYF	TGTGCCAGCAGCTTCGGGGGTACTAACTCCTACGAGCAGTACTTC
TRBV18	many	-	TRBJ2-3	CASSMADASTDTQYF	TGTGCCAGCTCAATGGCGGACGCTAGCACAGATACGCAGTATTTT
TRBV12-3/TRBV12-4	few	-	TRBJ1-1	CASSLRSWGPEAFF	TGTGCCAGCAGTTTAAGGAGTTGGGGCCCTGAAGCTTTCTTT
TRBV18	many	-	TRBJ2-5	CASSPEETQYF	TGTGCCAGCTCACCTGAAGAGACCCAGTACTTC
TRBV12-3/TRBV12-4	many	-	TRBJ1-1	CASRSWTEAFF	TGTGCCAGCAGATCCTGGACTGAAGCTTTCTTT
TRBV9	many	TRBD1	TRBJ2-2	CASSLGPGQGISDTGELFF	TGTGCCAGCAGCCTAGGGCCGGGACAGGGGATCTCGGACACCGGGGAGCTGTTTTTT
TRBV21-1	medium-sized	-	TRBJ1-6	CASSPNREGSPLHF	TGTGCCAGCTCCCCGAACAGGGAGGGTTCACCCCTCCACTTT
TRBV5-1	medium-sized	TRBD2	TRBJ2-3	CASSPTSGGARTDTQYF	TGCGCCAGCAGCCCCACTAGCGGGGGGGCCCGCACAGATACGCAGTATTTT
TRBV29-1	many	-	TRBJ1-3	CSVEIGGLGNTIYF	TGCAGCGTTGAAATCGGGGGACTTGGAAACACCATATATTTT
TRBV30	many	-	TRBJ2-4	CAWSTSEHIQYF	TGTGCCTGGAGTACCTCCGAGCACATTCAGTACTTC
TRBV7-2	few	-	TRBJ1-1	CASMQQWNTEAFF	TGTGCCAGCATGCAACAGTGGAACACTGAAGCTTTCTTT
TRBV30	-	TRBD1	TRBJ1-1	CAWSQGDGGEAFF	TGTGCCTGGAGCCAGGGGGATGGTGGTGAAGCTTTCTTT
TRBV7-2	few	TRBD2	TRBJ2-7	CASSLAPRLAVSYEQYF	TGTGCCAGCAGCTTAGCGCCCAGGCTAGCGGTCTCCTACGAGCAGTACTTC
TRBV7-9	many	-	TRBJ2-1	CASSLEVTHEQFF	TGTGCCAGCAGCTTAGAGGTGACCCATGAGCAGTTCTTC
TRBV18	many	TRBD1	TRBJ1-3	CASSPSGQGAGNTIYF	TGTGCCAGCTCACCTTCGGGACAGGGTGCTGGAAACACCATATATTTT
TRBV29-1	many	-	TRBJ2-3	CSVEDSGRLGTDTQYF	TGCAGCGTTGAAGATTCGGGAAGGCTAGGCACAGATACGCAGTATTTT
TRBV12-3/TRBV12-4	many	TRBD1	TRBJ2-7	CASKPGQGPYEQYF	TGTGCCAGCAAGCCGGGACAGGGGCCCTACGAGCAGTACTTC
TRBV19	few	TRBD1	TRBJ1-1	CASQTTGVAEAFF	TGTGCCAGCCAAACGACAGGGGTGGCTGAAGCTTTCTTT
TRBV7-8	many	-	TRBJ2-4	CASSFDGRGPKNIQYF	TGTGCCAGCAGCTTTGATGGCCGAGGCCCCAAAAACATTCAGTACTTC
TRBV6-5	many	-	TRBJ1-5	CASSEQGNQPQHF	TGTGCCAGCAGCGAACAGGGAAACCAGCCCCAGCATTTT
TRBV5-1	once	TRBD1	TRBJ2-6	CASRDSGGSNVLTF	TGCGCCAGCAGAGATTCAGGGGGTTCGAACGTCCTGACTTTC
TRBV6-6	many	-	TRBJ1-3	CASSYSGAPSGNTIYF	TGTGCCAGCAGTTACAGTGGGGCCCCCTCTGGAAACACCATATATTTT
TRBV5-5	many	TRBD2	TRBJ2-7	CASSLAFSGSSYEQYF	TGTGCCAGCAGCTTGGCGTTCAGCGGGAGTTCGTACGAGCAGTACTTC